This T cell receptor (beta chain) appears in the sequencing data of a study of CD8+CD57+ T cells in acquired aplastic anemia. Germline loops: CDR1 SGHTA, CDR2 FQGNSA. Trimming cost V 1 base and J 7 bases, with 8 bases left between them. The CDR3 contains 13 residues. This clonotype was counted many times. For CDR3 and TCR beta VDJ profiling, genomic DNA was the template used. TCRdb processed the reads anew with MiXCR; each CDR3 protein has one entry. The sample holds 100,000 to 150,000 distinct CDR3 sequences; over 30% are singletons and the top ten take more than 2.5%. All patients picked for sequencing had shown, by flow cytometry, an expansion of CD8+CD57+ cells.

The sequenced sample was sorted CD4+, CD8+, or CD8+CD57+ T cells (not recorded which) from PBMCs. This TCR was sampled from a human donor with aplastic anemia. The gene calls are TRBV7-2 and TRBJ1-5, with D tentatively TRBD1 (5 bases). Here the CDR3 DNA reads TGTGCCAGCAGCTTAGGAGACAGCCAGCCCCAGCATTTT. Translated, it gives CASSLGDSQPQHF.